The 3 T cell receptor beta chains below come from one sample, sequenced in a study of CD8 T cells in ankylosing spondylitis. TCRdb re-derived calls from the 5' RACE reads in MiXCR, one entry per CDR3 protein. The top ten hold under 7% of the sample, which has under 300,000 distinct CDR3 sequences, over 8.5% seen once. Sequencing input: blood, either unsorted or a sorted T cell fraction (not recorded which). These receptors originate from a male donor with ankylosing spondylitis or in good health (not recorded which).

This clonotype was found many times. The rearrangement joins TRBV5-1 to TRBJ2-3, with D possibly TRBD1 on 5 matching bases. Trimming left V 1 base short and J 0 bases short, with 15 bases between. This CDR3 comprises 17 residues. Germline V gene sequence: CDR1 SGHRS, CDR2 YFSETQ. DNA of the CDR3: TGCGCCAGCAGCTTGACCAGGGTAACTTCTAGCACAGATACGCAGTATTTT. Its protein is CASSLTRVTSSTDTQYF.

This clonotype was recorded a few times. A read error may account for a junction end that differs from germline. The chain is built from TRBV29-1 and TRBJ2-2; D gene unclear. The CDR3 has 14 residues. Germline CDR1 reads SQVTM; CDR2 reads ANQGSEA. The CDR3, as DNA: TGCAGCGTGGAAGAGGCGGTAGACACCGGGGAGCTGTTTTTT. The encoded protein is CSVEEAVDTGELFF.

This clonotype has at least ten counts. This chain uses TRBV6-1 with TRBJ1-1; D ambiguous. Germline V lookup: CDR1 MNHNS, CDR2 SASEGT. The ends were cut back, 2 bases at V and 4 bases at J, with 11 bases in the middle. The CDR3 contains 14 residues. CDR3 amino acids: CASSEMLDTTEAFF. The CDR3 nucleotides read TGTGCCAGCAGTGAAATGTTAGACACCACTGAAGCTTTCTTT.